This paragraph reports one TCR beta chain. As handled by the study authors: Amplification with reference gene primers provided the estimates of nucleated cell counts. Generated by immunoSEQ multiplex PCR, the TCRdb table keeps only in-frame clones and is missing some. V, J and clone size were drawn from that table, and D and trimming were deduced from the DNA. The sample lists fewer than 350,000 clones, about nine tenths occurring once. The CDR3 totals 14 residues. Germline V CDR1 and CDR2: MNHEY, SVGAGI. V lost 6 bases and J lost 7; bases outside the gene matches: 6. The sample comes from a study of blood T cell repertoires in COVID-19. About the study: The analysed material was cDNA or gDNA that came from T cells, B-cell-depleted T cells, or PBMCs.

The receptor's source is a woman aged 30 to 39 with COVID-19, enrolled during active disease. V is TRBV6-5 and J is TRBJ1-6; 7 nucleotides align to TRBD1. What was sequenced was peripheral blood. The CDR3 sequence is CASRETGYNSPLHF. CDR3 in DNA: TGTGCCAGCAGAGAGACAGGGTACAATTCACCCCTCCACTTT.